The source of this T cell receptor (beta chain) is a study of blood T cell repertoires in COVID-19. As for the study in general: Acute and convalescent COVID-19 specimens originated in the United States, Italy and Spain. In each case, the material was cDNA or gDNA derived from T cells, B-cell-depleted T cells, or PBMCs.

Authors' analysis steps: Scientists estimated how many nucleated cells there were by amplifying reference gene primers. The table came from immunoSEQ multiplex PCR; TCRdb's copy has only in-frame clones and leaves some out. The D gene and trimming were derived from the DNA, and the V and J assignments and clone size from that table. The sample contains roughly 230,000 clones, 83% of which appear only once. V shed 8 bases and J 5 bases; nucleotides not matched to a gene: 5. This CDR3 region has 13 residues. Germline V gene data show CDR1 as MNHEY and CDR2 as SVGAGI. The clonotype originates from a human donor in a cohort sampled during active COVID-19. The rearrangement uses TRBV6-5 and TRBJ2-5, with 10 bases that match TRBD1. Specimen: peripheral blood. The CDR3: CASETGGTETQYF. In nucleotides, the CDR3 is TGTGCCAGCGAGACAGGGGGCACGGAGACCCAGTACTTC.